The clone carrying this T cell receptor (beta chain) came up many times. The sample originates from a study of T-cell reconstitution after alpha-beta-depleted transplantation in children. Unique molecular identifiers featured in how the TCRbeta library was prepared. TCRdb independently ran MiXCR on the PCR reads; one entry per CDR3 protein. There are about 110,000 distinct CDR3 sequences in the sample; about 9.4% occur only once, and roughly 8% lies in the top ten. The germline V gene encodes CDR1 SQVTM and CDR2 ANQGSEA. CDR3 length: 15 residues. Germline trimming cut 4 bases from V and 3 bases from J; bases unmatched to any gene: 7.

The material sequenced was PBMCs from the stem cell graft donor, taken from the stem cell graft. The clonotype originates from a human donor who donated a stem cell graft to a child with acute lymphoblastic leukemia. This chain joins TRBV29-1 and TRBJ1-3; 9 bases map to TRBD1. CDR3 in amino acids: CSVALGQGVGNTIYF. In DNA, the CDR3 is TGCAGCGTTGCCCTGGGACAGGGTGTTGGAAACACCATATATTTT.